A single sample is the source of the 5 T cell receptor beta chains below, sequenced in a study of blood T cell repertoires in COVID-19 (dated by TCRdb to about 2020). Libraries were made using the immunoSEQ multiplex PCR assay. Not all clones reach the TCRdb copy of this immuneACCESS table, which keeps in-frame sequences only. Checked studies attribute under half of the gap to unresolved V genes and leave the rest unexplained. Counted in this sample were around 280,000 clones; 87% of them appeared once. The ten largest make up roughly 2% of the sample. Sequenced material: peripheral blood. All receptors come from a woman in her forties or fifties who had recovered from COVID-19.

In this sample, this clone turned up once. V and J are TRBV12-1 and TRBJ1-4; whether TRBD1, the table's D call, matches the DNA was not checked. TRBV12-1 is recorded as a pseudogene. The CDR3 totals 17 residues. The CDR3 region is CASSPQSPYTGKEKLFF. CDR3 nucleotides: TGTGCCAGCAGCCCACAAAGCCCCTATACAGGGAAGGAAAAACTGTTTTTT.

This clone was found a few times. V usage is TRBV7-2 and J usage is TRBJ1-1; maybe TRBD1 (5 bases). Germline V lookup: CDR1 SGHTA, CDR2 FQGNSA. The CDR3 is 13 amino acids. V was cut by 1 base and J by 8 bases, with 11 bases left in between. The CDR3 bases are TGTGCCAGCAGCTTAGGTCACGGGGGAGAAGCTTTCTTT. Protein: CASSLGHGGEAFF.

The gene calls are TRBV5-5 and TRBJ2-7; D gene unclear. The V end lost 0 bases, the J end lost 1 base, and 8 bases lay between the germline ends. Germline V gives CDR1 SGHKS, CDR2 YYEKEE (reference sequence). The CDR3 is made up of 14 amino acids. The CDR3 DNA sequence: TGTGCCAGCAGCTTGGGTTTGAGATCCTACGAGCAGTACTTC. This encodes CASSLGLRSYEQYF.

V is TRBV9 and J is TRBJ2-1; 10 nucleotides line up with TRBD2. V shed 0 bases and J 7 bases; nucleotides not matched to a gene: 4. CDR3 length equals 15 residues. Germline CDR1 and CDR2: SGDLS and YYNGEE. The CDR3 protein is CASSVEERGGNEQFF. In DNA, the CDR3 is TGTGCCAGCAGCGTAGAGGAGCGGGGGGGGAATGAGCAGTTCTTC.

The chain has TRBV19 and TRBJ2-7; 7 bases fit TRBD2. The germline gives CDR1 LNHDA, CDR2 SQIVND (reference sequence). This CDR3 has 15 amino acids. The V and J ends lost 5 bases and 3 bases, in that order; junction bases with no gene match: 10. The CDR3: CASSPGLVSNYEQYF. CDR3 coding DNA: TGTGCCAGTAGTCCCGGACTAGTTTCGAACTACGAGCAGTACTTC. The variable domain in full, with the rest retrieved from reference TRBV19 and TRBJ2-7, is DGGITQSPKYLFRKEGQNVTLSCEQNLNHDAMYWYRQDPGQGLRLIYYSQIVNDFQKGDIAEGYSVSREKKESFPLTVTSAQKNPTAFYLCASSPGLVSNYEQYFGPGTRLTVT.